This is a list of T cell receptor beta chains from one sample in a study of shared clonotypes between healthy human individuals. Sequencing used immunoSEQ multiplex PCR; TCRdb keeps in-frame clones, though not all of them. The sample shows about 2.3 million clones, 80% to 95% of them seen only once. The sequenced sample was naive CD4+ T cells from PBMCs. The origin of the receptors is a man between 18 and 29 years old in good health. Some clones in this sample may be carry-over from other donors' samples. Each CDR3 is given with its conserved first and last residue. Fields, in order: D gene, J gene, clone size, V gene, CDR3 protein, CDR3 DNA. D genes are given only for firm matches. Rows give clone size only sometimes, using once, few, many, or a class for an expanded clone.

D gene: TRBD1; J gene: TRBJ2-2; clone size: -; V gene: TRBV15; CDR3 protein: CATSRDRGLGGELFF; CDR3 DNA: TGTGCCACCAGCAGAGACAGGGGGCTAGGAGGGGAGCTGTTTTTT
D gene: TRBD1; J gene: TRBJ2-2; clone size: -; V gene: TRBV28; CDR3 protein: CASSGQALGAGGELFF; CDR3 DNA: TGTGCCAGCAGTGGACAGGCCCTCGGGGCCGGGGGGGAGCTGTTTTTT
D gene: TRBD1; J gene: TRBJ2-1; clone size: -; V gene: TRBV5-1; CDR3 protein: CASSLGQGADEQFF; CDR3 DNA: TGCGCCAGCAGCTTGGGACAGGGGGCGGATGAGCAGTTCTTC
D gene: -; J gene: TRBJ2-2; clone size: -; V gene: TRBV7-3; CDR3 protein: CASSLMEGRRTGELFF; CDR3 DNA: TGTGCCAGCAGCTTAATGGAGGGCCGACGTACCGGGGAGCTGTTTTTT
D gene: TRBD2; J gene: TRBJ2-3; clone size: -; V gene: TRBV27; CDR3 protein: CASSTAGGTDTQYF; CDR3 DNA: TGTGCCAGCAGTACAGCGGGAGGCACAGATACGCAGTATTTT
D gene: TRBD2; J gene: TRBJ2-7; clone size: -; V gene: TRBV6-4; CDR3 protein: CASSPSGSRVVYEQYF; CDR3 DNA: TGTGCCAGCAGCCCTAGCGGGAGCCGGGTGGTCTACGAGCAGTACTTC
D gene: TRBD2; J gene: TRBJ2-3; clone size: -; V gene: TRBV5-4; CDR3 protein: CASSFGKAGVSTDTQYF; CDR3 DNA: TGTGCCAGCAGCTTCGGAAAAGCGGGAGTAAGCACAGATACGCAGTATTTT
D gene: -; J gene: TRBJ1-1; clone size: few; V gene: TRBV4-2; CDR3 protein: CASSHAGSPGTTEAFF; CDR3 DNA: TGTGCCAGCAGCCATGCCGGGTCTCCGGGGACCACTGAAGCTTTCTTT
D gene: -; J gene: TRBJ1-3; clone size: -; V gene: TRBV5-1; CDR3 protein: CASSLGPGVNTIYF; CDR3 DNA: TGCGCCAGCAGCTTGGGACCGGGGGTAAACACCATATATTTT
D gene: TRBD2; J gene: TRBJ2-5; clone size: -; V gene: TRBV7-7; CDR3 protein: CASSLLGLAEETQYF; CDR3 DNA: TGTGCCAGCAGCTTACTTGGACTAGCGGAAGAGACCCAGTACTTC
D gene: -; J gene: TRBJ1-6; clone size: -; V gene: TRBV7-9; CDR3 protein: CASREGHRASPLHF; CDR3 DNA: TGTGCCAGCAGGGAGGGACACCGGGCATCACCCCTCCACTTT
D gene: -; J gene: TRBJ1-5; clone size: -; V gene: TRBV9; CDR3 protein: CASSTDSRNQPQHF; CDR3 DNA: TGTGCCAGCAGTACGGACAGTCGCAATCAGCCCCAGCATTTT
D gene: -; J gene: TRBJ1-3; clone size: -; V gene: TRBV7-9; CDR3 protein: CASSLNLYTIYF; CDR3 DNA: TGTGCCAGCAGCTTAAATTTATACACCATATATTTT
D gene: -; J gene: TRBJ1-2; clone size: -; V gene: TRBV20-1; CDR3 protein: CSVAPGRAYTF; CDR3 DNA: TGCAGTGTCGCACCGGGACGAGCGTACACCTTC
D gene: TRBD1; J gene: TRBJ1-5; clone size: -; V gene: TRBV6-1; CDR3 protein: CASSETEGQFHSNQPQHF; CDR3 DNA: TGTGCCAGCAGTGAAACAGAGGGACAGTTTCATAGCAATCAGCCCCAGCATTTT
D gene: -; J gene: TRBJ2-7; clone size: -; V gene: TRBV7-3; CDR3 protein: CASSLGLSYEQYF; CDR3 DNA: TGTGCCAGCAGCTTAGGGCTCTCCTACGAGCAGTACTTC
D gene: TRBD1; J gene: TRBJ1-1; clone size: -; V gene: TRBV2; CDR3 protein: CASRKDTGDRDTEAFF; CDR3 DNA: TGTGCCAGCAGGAAAGATACAGGGGACCGGGACACTGAAGCTTTCTTT
D gene: -; J gene: TRBJ2-7; clone size: -; V gene: TRBV5-1; CDR3 protein: CASSSTPLPNSYEQYF; CDR3 DNA: TGCGCCAGCAGCTCGACACCTCTACCAAATTCCTACGAGCAGTACTTC
D gene: -; J gene: TRBJ2-1; clone size: -; V gene: TRBV30; CDR3 protein: CAGGTVDKQFF; CDR3 DNA: TGTGCCGGGGGGACAGTCGATAAGCAGTTCTTC
D gene: TRBD1; J gene: TRBJ1-1; clone size: -; V gene: TRBV14; CDR3 protein: CASSQGPTGRNTEAFF; CDR3 DNA: TGTGCCAGCAGCCAAGGCCCGACAGGGAGGAACACTGAAGCTTTCTTT
D gene: -; J gene: TRBJ2-5; clone size: -; V gene: TRBV5-1; CDR3 protein: CASSDGSGETQYF; CDR3 DNA: TGCGCCAGCAGCGACGGGAGCGGGGAGACCCAGTACTTC
D gene: TRBD2; J gene: TRBJ2-3; clone size: -; V gene: TRBV9; CDR3 protein: CASSAGLAGPDTQYF; CDR3 DNA: TGTGCCAGCAGCGCGGGACTAGCGGGACCAGATACGCAGTATTTT
D gene: -; J gene: TRBJ1-5; clone size: -; V gene: TRBV28; CDR3 protein: CASSSLPGALGQPQHF; CDR3 DNA: TGTGCCAGCAGTTCTCTACCAGGGGCCCTCGGGCAGCCCCAGCATTTT
D gene: -; J gene: TRBJ1-1; clone size: -; V gene: TRBV19; CDR3 protein: CASSTLGGNTEAFF; CDR3 DNA: TGTGCCAGTAGTACGCTTGGGGGGAACACTGAAGCTTTCTTT
D gene: TRBD2; J gene: TRBJ2-7; clone size: -; V gene: TRBV29-1; CDR3 protein: CSVGLAGSYEQYF; CDR3 DNA: TGCAGCGTTGGGCTAGCGGGTTCCTACGAGCAGTACTTC
D gene: TRBD1; J gene: TRBJ1-5; clone size: -; V gene: TRBV14; CDR3 protein: CAGQGGQEYYSNQPQHF; CDR3 DNA: TGTGCCGGGCAAGGAGGACAGGAGTACTATAGCAATCAGCCCCAGCATTTT
D gene: -; J gene: TRBJ2-7; clone size: -; V gene: TRBV19; CDR3 protein: CASSTIRDISYEQYF; CDR3 DNA: TGTGCCAGTAGTACAATCCGAGACATCTCCTACGAGCAGTACTTC
D gene: -; J gene: TRBJ2-5; clone size: -; V gene: TRBV5-1; CDR3 protein: CASSSGAGQQETQYF; CDR3 DNA: TGCGCCAGCAGCAGCGGGGCGGGACAGCAAGAGACCCAGTACTTC
D gene: -; J gene: TRBJ2-1; clone size: -; V gene: TRBV5-1; CDR3 protein: CASSGVVHNEQFF; CDR3 DNA: TGCGCCAGCAGCGGAGTGGTACACAATGAGCAGTTCTTC
D gene: -; J gene: TRBJ2-3; clone size: -; V gene: TRBV19; CDR3 protein: CASRTGASTDTQYF; CDR3 DNA: TGTGCCAGTAGGACAGGAGCTAGCACAGATACGCAGTATTTT
D gene: -; J gene: TRBJ1-5; clone size: -; V gene: TRBV6-5; CDR3 protein: CASSYRALQPQHF; CDR3 DNA: TGTGCCAGCAGTTACCGGGCACTTCAGCCCCAGCATTTT
D gene: -; J gene: TRBJ2-7; clone size: -; V gene: TRBV6-1; CDR3 protein: CAGGPGQGYEQYF; CDR3 DNA: TGTGCCGGCGGCCCGGGACAAGGATACGAGCAGTACTTC
D gene: TRBD2; J gene: TRBJ2-1; clone size: -; V gene: TRBV2; CDR3 protein: CASSFLAGVNEQFF; CDR3 DNA: TGTGCCAGCAGTTTCCTAGCGGGAGTCAATGAGCAGTTCTTC
D gene: TRBD2; J gene: TRBJ2-3; clone size: -; V gene: TRBV5-6; CDR3 protein: CASSPIAGEGTQYF; CDR3 DNA: TGTGCCAGCAGCCCTATAGCGGGAGAGGGTACGCAGTATTTT
D gene: -; J gene: TRBJ1-2; clone size: -; V gene: TRBV29-1; CDR3 protein: CSVWDFMLDGYTF; CDR3 DNA: TGCAGCGTTTGGGACTTCATGCTGGATGGCTACACCTTC
D gene: TRBD2; J gene: TRBJ2-1; clone size: -; V gene: TRBV15; CDR3 protein: CATSRGDRGSGRWYNEQFF; CDR3 DNA: TGTGCCACCAGCAGAGGGGACAGAGGTAGCGGGAGGTGGTACAATGAGCAGTTCTTC
D gene: -; J gene: TRBJ1-4; clone size: -; V gene: TRBV5-6; CDR3 protein: CASSRSSTLPNEKLFF; CDR3 DNA: TGTGCCAGCAGCCGGTCCTCAACGCTCCCAAATGAAAAACTGTTTTTT
D gene: -; J gene: TRBJ2-1; clone size: -; V gene: TRBV7-9; CDR3 protein: CASSLASGVPSYNEQFF; CDR3 DNA: TGTGCCAGCAGCTTAGCTTCCGGCGTACCCTCCTACAATGAGCAGTTCTTC
D gene: TRBD2; J gene: TRBJ2-3; clone size: -; V gene: TRBV11-2; CDR3 protein: CASSPSGKWTDTQYF; CDR3 DNA: TGTGCCAGCAGCCCTAGCGGGAAGTGGACAGATACGCAGTATTTT
D gene: -; J gene: TRBJ2-2; clone size: -; V gene: TRBV19; CDR3 protein: CASSRTGSAGELFF; CDR3 DNA: TGTGCCAGTAGTAGGACTGGGTCGGCCGGGGAGCTGTTTTTT
D gene: TRBD2; J gene: TRBJ2-5; clone size: -; V gene: TRBV10-3; CDR3 protein: CAIGPLAGAGETQYF; CDR3 DNA: TGTGCCATCGGGCCTTTAGCGGGAGCAGGAGAGACCCAGTACTTC
D gene: TRBD2; J gene: TRBJ2-2; clone size: once; V gene: TRBV27; CDR3 protein: CASSSLSGIRTGELFF; CDR3 DNA: TGTGCCAGCAGTTCTTTGAGCGGGATCCGCACCGGGGAGCTGTTTTTT
D gene: -; J gene: TRBJ1-1; clone size: -; V gene: TRBV5-1; CDR3 protein: CASSLGSAGGYTEAFF; CDR3 DNA: TGCGCCAGCAGCTTGGGATCTGCCGGAGGGTACACTGAAGCTTTCTTT
D gene: -; J gene: TRBJ1-2; clone size: -; V gene: TRBV29-1; CDR3 protein: CSVGSGGRRNYGYTF; CDR3 DNA: TGCAGCGTGGGCTCCGGGGGGCGCCGTAACTATGGCTACACCTTC
D gene: -; J gene: TRBJ2-5; clone size: -; V gene: TRBV18; CDR3 protein: CASSPPEGLVGTQYF; CDR3 DNA: TGTGCCAGCTCACCACCGGAAGGCCTGGTTGGGACCCAGTACTTC
D gene: -; J gene: TRBJ2-2; clone size: -; V gene: TRBV27; CDR3 protein: CASRGSSNTGELFF; CDR3 DNA: TGTGCCAGCAGGGGGTCTTCGAACACCGGGGAGCTGTTTTTT